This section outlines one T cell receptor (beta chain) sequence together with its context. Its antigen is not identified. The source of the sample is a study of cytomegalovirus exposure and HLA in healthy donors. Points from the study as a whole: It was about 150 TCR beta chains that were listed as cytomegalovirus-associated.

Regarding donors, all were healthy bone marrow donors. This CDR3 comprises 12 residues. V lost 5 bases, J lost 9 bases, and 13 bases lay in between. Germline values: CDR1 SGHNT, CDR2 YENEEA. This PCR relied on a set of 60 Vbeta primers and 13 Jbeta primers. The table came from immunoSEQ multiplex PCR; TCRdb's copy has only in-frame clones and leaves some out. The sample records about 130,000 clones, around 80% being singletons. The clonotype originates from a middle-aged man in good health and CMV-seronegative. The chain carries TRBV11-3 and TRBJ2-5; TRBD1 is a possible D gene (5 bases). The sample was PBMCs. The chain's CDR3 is CASSQGRGPQYF. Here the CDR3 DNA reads TGTGCCAGCAGCCAGGGTCGAGGTCCCCAGTACTTC.